This TCR beta chain was found in a study of CD8+CD57+ T cells in acquired aplastic anemia (dated by TCRdb to between 2017 and 2018). As for the study more broadly: Extracted DNA from sorted CD4+ and CD8+ cells averaged around 3.3 ug, ranging from roughly 0.2 to 30 ug. A CD8+CD57+ expansion meant a frequency higher than the mean frequency seen in healthy subjects.

Genomic DNA was used as template for profiling of TCR beta VDJ combinations and CDR3 sequences. An Illumina HiSeq 2000 was the platform used for TCR repertoire sequencing. Per the source publication's procedure: Repertoires were assessed using TRBV/TRBJ rearrangement plots, CDR3 size and DJ length profiles, and Simpson's diversity index. Whichever DNA sequence was most abundant in the deep sequencing data was defined as the immunodominant clone. CDR3 amino acid sequences were checked for sharing between subjects and were compared against published repertoires and the VDJdb database. The raw public reads went through TCRdb reprocessing: fastp at Q25, MiXCR clone calling, in-frame beta chains kept. Entries are consolidated by CDR3 protein sequence, retaining the most common genes and DNA. In this record, the V and J calls reflect TCRdb's handling and not the investigators' own analysis. This sample holds 150,000 or so distinct CDR3 sequences; 40% to 55% were observed only once. The ten largest clones represent around 3% of the sample.

Clipping removes 4 bases from V and 6 bases from J, with 4 as the unmatched junction base count. The CDR3 is 14 residues long, ends included. The sequence is cut down to CDR3 DNA, 42 bases in frame from base 1. CDR1 and CDR2 (MGHDK, SYGVNS) derive from the germline V gene. About this clonotype: Its antigen has not been determined. The conserved phenylalanine or tryptophan is not found at the CDR3 terminus, so this likely reflects a read error.

Study-level results and caveats: Some 31 CD8+ CDR3 sequences were shared between patients and controls but appeared highly expressed in patients and within their immunodominant clones. No significant difference in CD8+ Simpson's diversity was found between patients and healthy controls (P=0.060).

Expansion of CD8+CD57+ cells had been shown by flow cytometry in the patients chosen for sequencing. Every patient had a diagnosis of severe acquired aplastic anemia based on International Study of Aplastic Anemia and Agranulocytosis and Camitta criteria. No therapy had been received by the patients at the time of blood sampling. In this study, sorted CD4+ and CD8+ T cells from the blood of healthy subjects and of severe aplastic anemia patients had their TCR repertoires deep-sequenced. Patients were enrolled under clinicaltrials.gov protocols 00001620, 01623167, 00001397, 00071045, 00081523 and 00961064 in the USA. Ficoll-Paque density gradient centrifugation was used to isolate peripheral blood mononuclear cells. Before DNA extraction, CD4+ and CD8+ T cells were sorted by FACS or by magnetic beads.

The chain links TRBV25-1 with TRBJ2-2; 8 nucleotides in the junction match TRBD2. The receptor was derived from a human donor with aplastic anemia. The material sequenced was sorted CD4+, CD8+, or CD8+CD57+ T cells (not recorded which) from PBMCs. The CDR3 loop reads CASSAAGASGELFS. The bases read TGTGCCAGCAGTGCAGCGGGGGCCTCCGGGGAGCTGTTTTCT.